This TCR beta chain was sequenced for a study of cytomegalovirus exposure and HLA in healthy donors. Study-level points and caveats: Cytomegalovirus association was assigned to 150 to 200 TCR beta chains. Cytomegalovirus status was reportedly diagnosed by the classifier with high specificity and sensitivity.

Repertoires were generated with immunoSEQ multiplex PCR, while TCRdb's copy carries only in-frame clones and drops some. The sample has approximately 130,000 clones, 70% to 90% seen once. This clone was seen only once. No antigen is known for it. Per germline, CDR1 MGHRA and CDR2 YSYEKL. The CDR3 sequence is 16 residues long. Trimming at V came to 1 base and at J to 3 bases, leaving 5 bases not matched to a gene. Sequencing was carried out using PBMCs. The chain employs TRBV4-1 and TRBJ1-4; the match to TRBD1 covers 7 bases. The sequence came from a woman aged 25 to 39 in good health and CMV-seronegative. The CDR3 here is CASSQVPGTANEKLFF. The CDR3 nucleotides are TGCGCCAGCAGCCAAGTACCCGGGACAGCTAATGAAAAACTGTTTTTT.